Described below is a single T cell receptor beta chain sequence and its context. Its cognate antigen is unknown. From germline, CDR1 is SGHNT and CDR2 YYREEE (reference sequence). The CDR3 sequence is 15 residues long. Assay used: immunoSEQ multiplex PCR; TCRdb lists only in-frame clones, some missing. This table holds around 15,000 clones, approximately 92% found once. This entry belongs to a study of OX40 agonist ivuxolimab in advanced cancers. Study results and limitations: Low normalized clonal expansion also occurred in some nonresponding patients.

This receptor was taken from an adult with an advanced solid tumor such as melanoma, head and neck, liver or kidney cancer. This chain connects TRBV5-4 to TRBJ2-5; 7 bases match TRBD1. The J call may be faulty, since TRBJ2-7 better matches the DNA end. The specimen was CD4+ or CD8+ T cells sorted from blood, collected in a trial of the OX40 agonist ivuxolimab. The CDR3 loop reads CASSLDGQDSYEQYF. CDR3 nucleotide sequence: TGTGCCAGCAGCCTGGACGGACAGGACTCCTACGAGCAGTACTTC.